This T cell receptor (beta chain) derives from a study of blood T cell repertoires in COVID-19. Study background: Acute and convalescent COVID-19 samples came from the United States, Italy and Spain. Sample material is recorded as cDNA or gDNA derived from T cells, B-cell-depleted T cells, or PBMCs.

The CDR3 has 13 amino acids. Per germline, CDR1 SGHTA and CDR2 FQGTGA. Trimming took off 5 bases at V and 1 base at J, with 8 bases between the two ends. Per the authors' pipeline: Reference gene primers were amplified, and this amplification served to estimate nucleated cell counts. This table comes from immunoSEQ multiplex PCR, and its TCRdb copy is limited to in-frame clones, with some not included. That table supplies the V and J calls and clone size; D and trimming were determined from the DNA. This sample carries about 46,000 clones, about 87% of them seen once, and the ten largest clones take around a sixth.

This receptor was identified in a human donor in a cohort sampled during active COVID-19. Sequences were obtained from peripheral blood. This chain links TRBV7-3 with TRBJ1-1; D might be TRBD1 (5 bases). The CDR3 sequence is CASSRDWNTEAFF. The CDR3 DNA is TGTGCCAGCAGCCGGGACTGGAACACTGAAGCTTTCTTT.